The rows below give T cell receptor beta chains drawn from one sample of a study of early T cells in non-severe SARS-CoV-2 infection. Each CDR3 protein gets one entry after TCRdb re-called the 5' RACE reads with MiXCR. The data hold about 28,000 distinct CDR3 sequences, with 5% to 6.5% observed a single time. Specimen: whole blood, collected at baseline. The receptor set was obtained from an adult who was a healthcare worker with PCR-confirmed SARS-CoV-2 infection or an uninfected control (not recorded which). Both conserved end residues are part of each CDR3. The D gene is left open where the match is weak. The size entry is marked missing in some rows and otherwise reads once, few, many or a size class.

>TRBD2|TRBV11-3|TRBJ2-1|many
TGTGCCAGCAGCCCAACCCTTGGACTAGCGGGGGACAATGAGCAGTTCTTC
CASSPTLGLAGDNEQFF
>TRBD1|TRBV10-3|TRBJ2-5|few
TGTGCCATCAGTGGCCCGGGACAGGGCTTTGAGACCCAGTACTTC
CAISGPGQGFETQYF
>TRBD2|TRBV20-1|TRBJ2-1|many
TGCAGTGCCCGGGACATCCGGGAGGGGACCTACAATGAGCAGTTCTTC
CSARDIREGTYNEQFF
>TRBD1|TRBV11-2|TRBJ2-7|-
TGTGCCAGCAGCCCGGGACAGGCCCTGTCCTACGAGCAGTACTTC
CASSPGQALSYEQYF
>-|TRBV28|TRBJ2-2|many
TGTGCCAGCACAGCAATTGATGCCGGGGAGCTGTTTTTT
CASTAIDAGELFF
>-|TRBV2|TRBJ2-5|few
TGTGCCAGCAGTGTGGGACCGAACCAAGAGACCCAGTACTTC
CASSVGPNQETQYF
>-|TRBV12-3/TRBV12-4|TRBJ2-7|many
TGTGCCAGCGGAGGCAGGGGTTACGAGCAGTACTTC
CASGGRGYEQYF
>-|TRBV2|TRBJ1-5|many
TGTGCCAGCAGCCAAGGCTTCGACACGTTCAATCAGCCCCAGCATTTT
CASSQGFDTFNQPQHF
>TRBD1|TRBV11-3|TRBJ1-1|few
TGTGCCAGCAGCTTAGCCGGACAGGGGGAAGCTTTCTTT
CASSLAGQGEAFF
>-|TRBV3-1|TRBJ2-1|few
TGTGCCAGCAGCCGCCTCGACAATGAGCAGTTCTTC
CASSRLDNEQFF
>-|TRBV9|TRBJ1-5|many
TGTGCCAGCAGCGGTACAGGAGATCAGCCCCAGCATTTT
CASSGTGDQPQHF
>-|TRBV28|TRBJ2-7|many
TGTGCCAGCAGTTGGGGAATCTACGAGCAGTACTTC
CASSWGIYEQYF
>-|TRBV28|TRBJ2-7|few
TGTGCCAGCAGCCACAACAGGGGCCCACCCGGGGGCGAGCAGTACTTC
CASSHNRGPPGGEQYF
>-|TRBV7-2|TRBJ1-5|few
TGTGCCAGCAGCTTATCCCTATATAGCAATCAGCCCCAGCATTTT
CASSLSLYSNQPQHF
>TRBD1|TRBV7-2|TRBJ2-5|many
TGTGCCAGCAGCCCCGGGACAGGGTCAAAAGAGACCCAGTACTTC
CASSPGTGSKETQYF
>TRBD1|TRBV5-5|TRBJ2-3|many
TGTGCCAGCAGCTTGGATGGAAGGGGGCGCGAAGATACGCAGTATTTT
CASSLDGRGREDTQYF
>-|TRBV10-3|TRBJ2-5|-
TGTGCCATCAGTGAGGGTGGAAAAGAGACCCAGTACTTC
CAISEGGKETQYF
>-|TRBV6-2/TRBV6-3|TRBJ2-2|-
TGTGCCAGCAGTTACCCGAATCGGGGGATCGGGGAGCTGTTTTTT
CASSYPNRGIGELFF
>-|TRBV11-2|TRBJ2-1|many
TGTGCCAGCAGCTTATACCCGGGTCAACAGCGGGTCGGGCAGTTCTTC
CASSLYPGQQRVGQFF
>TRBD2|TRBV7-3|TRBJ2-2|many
TGTGCCAGCAGCAAGCCAGCGGGGGCCCTGAACACCGGGGAGCTGTTTTTT
CASSKPAGALNTGELFF
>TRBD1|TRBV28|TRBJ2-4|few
TGTGCCAGCACCACACCCGGACAGGGTGTGAACATTCAGTACTTC
CASTTPGQGVNIQYF
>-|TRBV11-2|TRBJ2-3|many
TGTGCCAGCAGCCTCCAGGGGCCCGATACGCAGTATTTT
CASSLQGPDTQYF